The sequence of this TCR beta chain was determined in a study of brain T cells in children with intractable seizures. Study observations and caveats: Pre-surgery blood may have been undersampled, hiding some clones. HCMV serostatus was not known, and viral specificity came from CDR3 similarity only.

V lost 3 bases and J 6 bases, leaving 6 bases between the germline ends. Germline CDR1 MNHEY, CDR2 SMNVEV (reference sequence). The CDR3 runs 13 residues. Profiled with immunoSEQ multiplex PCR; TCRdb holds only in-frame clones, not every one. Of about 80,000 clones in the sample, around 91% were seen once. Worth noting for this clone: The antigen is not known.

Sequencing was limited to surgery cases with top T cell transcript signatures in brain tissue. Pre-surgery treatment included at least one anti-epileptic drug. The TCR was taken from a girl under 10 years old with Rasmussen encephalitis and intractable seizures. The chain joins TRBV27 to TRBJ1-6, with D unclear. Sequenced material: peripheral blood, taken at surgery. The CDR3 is CASSLAANSPLHF. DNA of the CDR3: TGTGCCAGCAGTTTGGCAGCTAATTCACCCCTCCACTTT.